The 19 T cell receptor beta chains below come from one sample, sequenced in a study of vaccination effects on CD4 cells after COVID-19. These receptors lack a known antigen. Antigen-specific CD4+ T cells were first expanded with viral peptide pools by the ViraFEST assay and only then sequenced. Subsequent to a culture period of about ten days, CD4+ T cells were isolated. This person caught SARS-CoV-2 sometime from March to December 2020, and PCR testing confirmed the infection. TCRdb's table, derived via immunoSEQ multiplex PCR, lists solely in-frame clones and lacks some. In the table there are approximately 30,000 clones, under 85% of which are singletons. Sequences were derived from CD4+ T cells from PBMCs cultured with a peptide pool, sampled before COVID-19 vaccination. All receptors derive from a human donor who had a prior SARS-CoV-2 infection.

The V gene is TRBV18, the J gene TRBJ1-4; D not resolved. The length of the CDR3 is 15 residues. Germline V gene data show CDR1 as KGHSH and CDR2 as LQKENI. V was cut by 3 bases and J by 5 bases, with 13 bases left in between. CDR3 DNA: TGTGCCAGCTCACCGCTAGGAGGACGGAATGAAAAACTGTTTTTT. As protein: CASSPLGGRNEKLFF.

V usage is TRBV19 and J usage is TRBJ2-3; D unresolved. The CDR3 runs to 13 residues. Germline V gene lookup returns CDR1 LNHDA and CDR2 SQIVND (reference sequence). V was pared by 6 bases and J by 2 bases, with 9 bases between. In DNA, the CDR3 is TGTGCCAGTAGGGAGCGAGCCACAGATACGCAGTATTTT. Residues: CASRERATDTQYF.

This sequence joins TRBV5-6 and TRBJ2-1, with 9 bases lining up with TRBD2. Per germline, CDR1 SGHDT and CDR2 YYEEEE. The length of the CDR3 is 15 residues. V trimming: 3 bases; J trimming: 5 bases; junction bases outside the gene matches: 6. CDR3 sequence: CASSSVAGVNNEQFF. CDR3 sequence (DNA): TGTGCCAGCAGCTCAGTAGCGGGAGTCAACAATGAGCAGTTCTTC.

The CDR3 DNA is TGTGCCAGCAGCTTAGGAGTTCGGGGAAACACCATATATTTT. Protein: CASSLGVRGNTIYF. V is TRBV7-2 and J is TRBJ1-3, with D unresolved. Germline V gene lookup returns CDR1 SGHTA and CDR2 FQGNSA. V was trimmed by 1 base and J by 4 bases, leaving 8 bases between them. The CDR3 covers 14 residues.

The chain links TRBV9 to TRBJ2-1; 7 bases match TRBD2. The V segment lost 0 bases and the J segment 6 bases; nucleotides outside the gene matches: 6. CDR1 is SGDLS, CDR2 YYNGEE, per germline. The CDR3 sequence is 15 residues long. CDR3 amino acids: CASSVVSSGTNEQFF. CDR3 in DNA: TGTGCCAGCAGCGTAGTGTCTAGCGGCACCAATGAGCAGTTCTTC.

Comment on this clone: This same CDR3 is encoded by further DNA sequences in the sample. CDR3 sequence reads: CASSPGLAGDNEQFF. The DNA of the CDR3 is TGTGCCAGCTCACCCGGACTAGCGGGGGACAATGAGCAGTTCTTC. The J gene is TRBJ2-1, the V gene TRBV18; TRBD2 agrees at 13 bases. Looked up from germline, CDR1 is KGHSH and CDR2 is LQKENI. J lost 5 bases, V lost 3 bases, and 1 base had no gene match. CDR3 length equals 15 residues.

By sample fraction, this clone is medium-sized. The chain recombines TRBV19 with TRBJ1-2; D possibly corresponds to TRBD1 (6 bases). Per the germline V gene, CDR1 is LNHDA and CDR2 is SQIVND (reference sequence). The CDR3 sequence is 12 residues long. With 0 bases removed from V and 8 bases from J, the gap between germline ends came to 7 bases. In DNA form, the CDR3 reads TGTGCCAGTAGTATAGACAGGGGCGGCTACACCTTC. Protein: CASSIDRGGYTF. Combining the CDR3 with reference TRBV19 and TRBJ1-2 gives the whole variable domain DGGITQSPKYLFRKEGQNVTLSCEQNLNHDAMYWYRQDPGQGLRLIYYSQIVNDFQKGDIAEGYSVSREKKESFPLTVTSAQKNPTAFYLCASSIDRGGYTFGSGTRLTVV.

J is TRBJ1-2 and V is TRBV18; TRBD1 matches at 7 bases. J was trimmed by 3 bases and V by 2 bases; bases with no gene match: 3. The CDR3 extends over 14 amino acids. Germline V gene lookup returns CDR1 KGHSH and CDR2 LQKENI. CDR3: CASSPTGQYYGYTF. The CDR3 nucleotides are TGTGCCAGCTCACCAACGGGACAGTACTATGGCTACACCTTC.

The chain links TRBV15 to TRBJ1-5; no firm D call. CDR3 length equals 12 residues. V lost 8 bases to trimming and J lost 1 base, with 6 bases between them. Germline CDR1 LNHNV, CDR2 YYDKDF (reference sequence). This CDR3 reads CATGRSNQPQHF. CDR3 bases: TGTGCCACCGGACGAAGCAATCAGCCCCAGCATTTT.

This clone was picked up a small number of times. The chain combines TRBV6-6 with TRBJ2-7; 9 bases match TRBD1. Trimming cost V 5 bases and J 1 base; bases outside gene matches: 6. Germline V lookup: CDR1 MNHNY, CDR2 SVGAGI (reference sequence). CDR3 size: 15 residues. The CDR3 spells CASSGTGYDSYEQYF. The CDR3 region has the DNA TGTGCCAGCAGTGGGACAGGGTATGATTCCTACGAGCAGTACTTC.

CDR3 sequence (DNA): TGTGCCAGCAGCCAACTGAGGGGCGAGCAGTACTTC. It codes for CASSQLRGEQYF. V and J are TRBV4-2 and TRBJ2-7; D tentatively reads TRBD1 or TRBD2 (5 bases each). With 2 bases removed from V and 6 bases from J, the gap between germline ends came to 8 bases. Germline V gives CDR1 LGHNA, CDR2 YNFKEQ. This CDR3 contains 12 residues.

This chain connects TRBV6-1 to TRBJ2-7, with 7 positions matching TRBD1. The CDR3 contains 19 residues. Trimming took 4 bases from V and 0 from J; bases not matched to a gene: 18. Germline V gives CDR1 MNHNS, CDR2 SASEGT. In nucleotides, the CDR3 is TGTGCCAGCAGTGGCCAGAAGGGACAGTTCCTTTACCCCTCCTACGAGCAGTACTTC. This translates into CASSGQKGQFLYPSYEQYF.

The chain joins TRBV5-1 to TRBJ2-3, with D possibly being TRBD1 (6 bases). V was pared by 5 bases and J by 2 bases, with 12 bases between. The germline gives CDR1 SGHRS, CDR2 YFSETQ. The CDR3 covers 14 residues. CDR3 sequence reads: CASRFRDNTDTQYF. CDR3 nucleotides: TGCGCCAGCAGATTCCGGGACAACACAGATACGCAGTATTTT.

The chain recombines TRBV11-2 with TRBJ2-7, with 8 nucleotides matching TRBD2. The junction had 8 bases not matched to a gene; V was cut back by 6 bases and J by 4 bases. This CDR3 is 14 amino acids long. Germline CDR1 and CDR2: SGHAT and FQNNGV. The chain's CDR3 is CASSPGLGVYEQYF. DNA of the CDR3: TGTGCCAGCAGTCCGGGACTAGGGGTGTACGAGCAGTACTTC.

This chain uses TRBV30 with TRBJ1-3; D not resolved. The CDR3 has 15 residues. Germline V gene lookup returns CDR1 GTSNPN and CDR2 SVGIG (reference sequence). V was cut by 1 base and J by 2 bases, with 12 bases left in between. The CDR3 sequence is CAWSGGRVAGNTIYF. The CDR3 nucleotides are TGTGCCTGGAGTGGCGGGCGTGTGGCTGGAAACACCATATATTTT.

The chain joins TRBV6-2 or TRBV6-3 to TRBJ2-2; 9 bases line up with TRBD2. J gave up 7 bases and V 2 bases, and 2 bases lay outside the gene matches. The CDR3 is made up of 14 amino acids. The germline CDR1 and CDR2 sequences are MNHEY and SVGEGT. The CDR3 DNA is TGTGCCAGCAGTTACGCGGGAGGGAACGGGGAGCTGTTTTTT. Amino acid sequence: CASSYAGGNGELFF.

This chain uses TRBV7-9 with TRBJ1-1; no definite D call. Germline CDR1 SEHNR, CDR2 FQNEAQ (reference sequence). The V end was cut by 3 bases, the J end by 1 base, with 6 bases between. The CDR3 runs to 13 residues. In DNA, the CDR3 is TGTGCCAGCAGCTTTGACACGAACACTGAAGCTTTCTTT. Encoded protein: CASSFDTNTEAFF.

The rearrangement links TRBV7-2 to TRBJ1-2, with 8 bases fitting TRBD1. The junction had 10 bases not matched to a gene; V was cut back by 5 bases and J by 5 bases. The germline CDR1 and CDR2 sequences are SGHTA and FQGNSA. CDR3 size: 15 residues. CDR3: CASSPRQGTSYGYTF. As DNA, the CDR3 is TGTGCCAGCAGCCCCCGACAGGGGACCAGTTATGGCTACACCTTC.

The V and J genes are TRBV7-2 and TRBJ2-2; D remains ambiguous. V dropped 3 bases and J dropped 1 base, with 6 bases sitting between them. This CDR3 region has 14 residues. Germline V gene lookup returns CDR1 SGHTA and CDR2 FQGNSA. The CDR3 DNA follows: TGTGCCAGCAGCTTTTCCTGGAACACCGGGGAGCTGTTTTTT. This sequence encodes CASSFSWNTGELFF.